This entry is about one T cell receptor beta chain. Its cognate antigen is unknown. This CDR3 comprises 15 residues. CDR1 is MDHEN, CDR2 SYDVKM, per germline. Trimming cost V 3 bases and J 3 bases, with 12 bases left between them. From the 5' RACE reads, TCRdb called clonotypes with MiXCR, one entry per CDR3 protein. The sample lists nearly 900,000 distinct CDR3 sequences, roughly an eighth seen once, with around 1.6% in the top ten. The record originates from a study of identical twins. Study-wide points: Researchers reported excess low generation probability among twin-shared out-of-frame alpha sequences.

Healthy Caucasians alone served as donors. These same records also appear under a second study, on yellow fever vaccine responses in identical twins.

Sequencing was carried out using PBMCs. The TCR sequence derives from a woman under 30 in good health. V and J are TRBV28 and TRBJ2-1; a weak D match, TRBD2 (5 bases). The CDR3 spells CASSFDSDYYNEQFF. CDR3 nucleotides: TGTGCCAGCAGTTTCGATAGCGACTACTACAATGAGCAGTTCTTC.